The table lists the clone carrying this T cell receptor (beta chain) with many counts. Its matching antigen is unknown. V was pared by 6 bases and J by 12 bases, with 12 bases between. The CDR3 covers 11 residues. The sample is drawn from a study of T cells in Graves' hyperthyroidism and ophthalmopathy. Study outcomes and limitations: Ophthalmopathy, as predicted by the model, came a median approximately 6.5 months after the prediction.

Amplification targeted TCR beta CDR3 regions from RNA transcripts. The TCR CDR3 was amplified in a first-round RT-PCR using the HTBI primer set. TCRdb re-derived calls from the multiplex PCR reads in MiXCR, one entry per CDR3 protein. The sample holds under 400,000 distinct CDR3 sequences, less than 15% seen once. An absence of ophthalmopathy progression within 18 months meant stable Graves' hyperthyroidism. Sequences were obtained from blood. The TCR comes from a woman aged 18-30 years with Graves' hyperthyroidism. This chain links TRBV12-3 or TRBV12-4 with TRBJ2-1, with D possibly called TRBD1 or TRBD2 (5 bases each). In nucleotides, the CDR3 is TGTGCCAGCAGCGAAGACAGCGGGCAGTTCTTC. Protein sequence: CASSEDSGQFF.